This is a list of T cell receptor beta chains from one sample in a study of cytomegalovirus exposure and HLA in healthy donors. Method: immunoSEQ multiplex PCR; TCRdb's copy keeps in-frame clones and lacks some. The table has more than 250,000 clones, approximately 86% seen once. Sequencing used PBMCs. The receptors come from a woman in her 30s in good health and CMV-seropositive. Each CDR3 is given with its conserved first and last residue. Each record gives: V gene, J gene, clone size, D gene, CDR3 protein, CDR3 DNA. A D gene is named only where the DNA matches it firmly. Clone sizes are given selectively: once, few, many, or a class where the clone is expanded.

>TRBV2|TRBJ2-3|.|.
CASSQVTDTQYF
TGTGCCAGCAGCCAAGTCACAGATACGCAGTATTTT
>TRBV6-4|TRBJ1-1|.|TRBD1
CASSESIDRASRTF
TGTGCCAGCAGTGAGTCTATCGACAGGGCGTCTCGAACGTTT
>TRBV11-2|TRBJ1-5|.|.
CASSLVGGNQPQHF
TGTGCCAGCAGCTTAGTGGGGGGGAATCAGCCCCAGCATTTT
>TRBV25-1|TRBJ2-4|.|.
CASSDWDKNIQYF
TGTGCCAGCAGTGATTGGGACAAAAACATTCAGTACTTC
>TRBV29-1|TRBJ2-6|.|.
CSVNGPGTGANVLTF
TGCAGCGTTAATGGGCCGGGGACTGGGGCCAACGTCCTGACTTTC
>TRBV28|TRBJ1-1|.|.
CASSFWGTNTEAFF
TGTGCCAGCAGTTTTTGGGGGACTAACACTGAAGCTTTCTTT
>TRBV27|TRBJ1-2|.|TRBD1
CASSPTTGGGGGYTF
TGTGCCAGCAGTCCGACGACAGGGGGAGGTGGAGGCTACACCTTC
>TRBV9|TRBJ2-5|.|.
CASSVGFGRQETQYF
TGTGCCAGCAGCGTAGGATTTGGTAGGCAAGAGACCCAGTACTTC
>TRBV27|TRBJ2-5|.|.
CASSPRGLTDSLVETQYF
TGTGCCAGCAGTCCGAGGGGCCTTACGGACAGCCTCGTGGAGACCCAGTACTTC
>TRBV4-1|TRBJ2-7|few|TRBD1
CASSQSIQGAYEQYF
TGCGCCAGCAGCCAATCAATTCAGGGGGCCTACGAGCAGTACTTC
>TRBV5-6|TRBJ2-1|.|.
CASSFGSAVKEQFF
TGTGCCAGCAGCTTTGGTTCGGCGGTTAAGGAGCAGTTCTTC
>TRBV6-1|TRBJ2-5|.|.
CASTWLSETQYF
TGTGCCAGCACATGGTTGTCAGAGACCCAGTACTTC
>TRBV30|TRBJ1-5|.|.
CAWSVTPGPSLHSNQPQHF
TGTGCCTGGAGTGTAACCCCGGGACCCAGTCTTCATAGCAATCAGCCCCAGCATTTT
>TRBV5-1|TRBJ2-1|.|.
CASSLVGSHEQFF
TGCGCCAGCAGCTTGGTTGGCTCCCATGAGCAGTTCTTC
>TRBV7-2|TRBJ1-1|.|.
CASSLDRDTEAFF
TGTGCCAGCAGCTTAGACAGGGACACTGAAGCTTTCTTT
>TRBV4-2|TRBJ2-1|.|TRBD2
CASSLRLAGDSYNEQFF
TGTGCCAGCAGCCTTAGACTAGCGGGAGACTCCTACAATGAGCAGTTCTTC
>TRBV9|TRBJ2-1|.|.
CAGTPRVNEQFF
TGTGCCGGCACTCCCAGGGTCAATGAGCAGTTCTTC
>TRBV28|TRBJ1-5|.|.
CASSLLDQPQHF
TGTGCCAGCAGTTTATTGGATCAGCCCCAGCATTTT
>TRBV28|TRBJ1-4|.|.
CASTSAEKAPTNEKLFF
TGTGCCAGCACCTCCGCCGAAAAGGCACCAACTAATGAAAAACTGTTTTTT
>TRBV28|TRBJ1-2|once|.
CASSSRRPSHYGYTF
TGTGCCAGCAGTTCCCGAAGGCCCTCTCATTATGGCTACACCTTC
>TRBV5-4|TRBJ2-1|.|.
CASSWGDNEQFF
TGTGCCAGCAGCTGGGGGGACAATGAGCAGTTCTTC
>TRBV6-5|TRBJ1-1|.|TRBD1
CASSYRGTGRDYEAFF
TGTGCCAGCAGTTACAGGGGGACAGGCAGAGATTATGAAGCTTTCTTT
>TRBV19|TRBJ2-1|few|.
CASSIGLFNEQFF
TGTGCCAGTAGTATTGGTCTGTTCAATGAGCAGTTCTTC
>TRBV10-3|TRBJ1-1|.|.
CAISESGEMNTEAFF
TGTGCCATCAGTGAGTCGGGGGAAATGAACACTGAAGCTTTCTTT
>TRBV7-9|TRBJ2-7|once|TRBD1
CASSLARTGGYEQYF
TGTGCCAGCAGCTTAGCGAGGACAGGGGGCTACGAGCAGTACTTC
>TRBV4-1|TRBJ1-2|.|.
CASSQVARDRYGYTF
TGCGCCAGCAGCCAAGTTGCCAGGGATAGGTATGGCTACACCTTC
>TRBV2|TRBJ2-1|once|.
CASSEALRVEQFF
TGTGCCAGCAGTGAAGCGCTTCGGGTTGAGCAGTTCTTC
>TRBV29-1|TRBJ2-1|.|.
CSVGYGNNEQFF
TGCAGCGTGGGGTACGGGAACAATGAGCAGTTCTTC
>TRBV30|TRBJ2-7|once|.
CASDSSYEQYF
TGTGCCTCAGATAGCTCCTACGAGCAGTACTTC
>TRBV7-8|TRBJ2-1|.|TRBD2
CASSPGLAGRNEQFF
TGTGCCAGCAGCCCCGGACTAGCGGGAAGAAATGAGCAGTTCTTC
>TRBV4-3|TRBJ2-1|.|.
CASSQDLGPGVYNEQFF
TGCGCCAGCAGCCAAGATCTAGGACCCGGGGTATACAATGAGCAGTTCTTC
>TRBV11-1|TRBJ1-1|.|.
CASSVSGRRYTEAFF
TGTGCCAGCAGCGTCTCAGGCCGTCGATATACTGAAGCTTTCTTT
>TRBV9|TRBJ2-1|.|.
CASSPLGRNEQFF
TGTGCCAGCAGCCCCCTCGGACGCAATGAGCAGTTCTTC
>TRBV9|TRBJ2-7|.|TRBD2
CASSSGTSLGGYEQYF
TGTGCCAGCAGCTCCGGGACTAGCCTCGGGGGGTACGAGCAGTACTTC
>TRBV4-3|TRBJ2-7|.|.
CASSQDHSSSYEQYF
TGCGCCAGCAGCCAAGATCACAGCTCCTCCTACGAGCAGTACTTC
>TRBV7-2|TRBJ2-2|.|.
CASSEGGELFF
TGTGCCAGCAGCGAGGGGGGGGAGCTGTTTTTT
>TRBV15|TRBJ2-7|.|.
CATKRDVHYEQYF
TGTGCCACCAAGAGGGACGTCCACTACGAGCAGTACTTC
>TRBV5-1|TRBJ2-1|.|.
CASSWHTGSSYNEQFF
TGCGCCAGCAGCTGGCACACAGGGAGCTCCTACAATGAGCAGTTCTTC
>TRBV30|TRBJ1-4|.|TRBD1
CAWRPGTGAGEKLFF
TGTGCCTGGCGACCCGGGACAGGGGCCGGCGAAAAACTGTTTTTT
>TRBV11-2|TRBJ2-7|.|TRBD1
CASSRGQGLYEQYF
TGTGCCAGCAGCAGGGGACAGGGTCTCTACGAGCAGTACTTC
>TRBV5-1|TRBJ1-1|.|.
CASSLARHTEAFF
TGCGCCAGCAGCTTGGCCAGACACACTGAAGCTTTCTTT
>TRBV21-1|TRBJ2-2|.|.
CASSKPGHRNTGELFF
TGTGCCAGCAGCAAACCGGGACACAGGAACACCGGGGAGCTGTTTTTT
>TRBV7-2|TRBJ1-4|.|.
CASTQSQGANEKLFF
TGTGCCAGCACCCAATCCCAAGGGGCTAATGAAAAACTGTTTTTT
>TRBV5-1|TRBJ2-1|.|.
CASSLGSRIEQFF
TGCGCCAGCAGCTTGGGTTCGCGTATCGAGCAGTTCTTC
>TRBV28|TRBJ1-6|.|TRBD1
CASLPGTGNSPLHF
TGTGCCAGCCTCCCCGGGACAGGGAATTCACCCCTCCACTTT
>TRBV27|TRBJ2-7|.|.
CASSFSAGSTDEQYF
TGTGCCAGCAGTTTTTCTGCAGGGTCAACGGACGAGCAGTACTTC
>TRBV11-2|TRBJ2-5|.|TRBD1
CASSLEDRDSQETQYF
TGTGCCAGCAGCTTAGAGGACCGGGACAGCCAAGAGACCCAGTACTTC
>TRBV5-6|TRBJ2-1|once|TRBD2
CASSFGLAGDEQFF
TGTGCCAGCAGCTTTGGACTAGCGGGCGATGAGCAGTTCTTC
>TRBV30|TRBJ2-7|.|.
CAWSQGSSYEQYF
TGTGCCTGGAGCCAGGGGAGCTCCTACGAGCAGTACTTC
>TRBV13|TRBJ1-4|once|.
CASSLGQARNEKLFF
TGTGCCAGCAGCTTAGGACAGGCACGTAATGAAAAACTGTTTTTT
>TRBV5-1|TRBJ1-1|.|.
CASSLRTDTEAFF
TGCGCCAGCAGCTTGCGCACTGACACTGAAGCTTTCTTT
>TRBV30|TRBJ1-1|.|.
CAWSVIKNTEAFF
TGTGCCTGGAGTGTAATAAAGAACACTGAAGCTTTCTTT
>TRBV29-1|TRBJ2-1|.|TRBD1
CSVERDRAGEQFF
TGCAGCGTTGAGCGGGACAGGGCGGGTGAGCAGTTCTTC